The clone carrying this T cell receptor (beta chain) occurred many times. The antigen is not known. Germline V CDR1 and CDR2: GTSNPN, SVGIG (reference sequence). The CDR3 sequence is 13 residues long. V lost 1 base, J lost 1 base, and 5 bases lay in between. Regions amplified from RNA transcripts were the TCR beta CDR3 regions. TCR CDR3 underwent first-round RT-PCR with the HTBI primer set. One entry per CDR3 protein results from TCRdb running MiXCR on the multiplex PCR reads. The sample records about 720,000 distinct CDR3 sequences, under 20% being singletons. Extraction of PBMCs used about 9.2 ml of fresh peripheral blood. These data belong to a study of T cells in Graves' hyperthyroidism and ophthalmopathy. Study results and limitations: In the blood, most expanded thyroid clonotypes above 0.001 appeared as well. Ophthalmopathy cases were set apart from stable hyperthyroidism by a 13 V-J model.

The V call is TRBV30, the J call TRBJ1-5, with D uncertain. The sequence came from a woman in her forties or fifties with Graves' hyperthyroidism that later progressed to Graves' ophthalmopathy. Sequenced sample: blood. The CDR3 loop reads CAWSEHSNQPQHF. The CDR3 coding sequence is TGTGCCTGGAGTGAGCACAGCAATCAGCCCCAGCATTTT. Supplemented by reference TRBV30 and TRBJ1-5, the full variable domain reads SQTIHQWPATLVQPVGSPLSLECTVEGTSNPNLYWYRQAAGRGLQLLFYSVGIGQISSEVPQNLSASRPQDRQFILSSKKLLLSDSGFYLCAWSEHSNQPQHFGDGTRLSIL.